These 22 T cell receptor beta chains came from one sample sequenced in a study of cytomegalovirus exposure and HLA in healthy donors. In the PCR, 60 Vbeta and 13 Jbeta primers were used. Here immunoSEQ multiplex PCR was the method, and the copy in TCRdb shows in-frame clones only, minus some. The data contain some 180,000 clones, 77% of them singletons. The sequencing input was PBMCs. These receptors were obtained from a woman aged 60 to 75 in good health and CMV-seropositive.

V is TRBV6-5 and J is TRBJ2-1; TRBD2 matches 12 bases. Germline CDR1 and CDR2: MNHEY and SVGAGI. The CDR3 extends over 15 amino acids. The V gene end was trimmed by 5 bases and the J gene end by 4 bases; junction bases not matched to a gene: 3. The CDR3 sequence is CASSRTSGGYNEQFF. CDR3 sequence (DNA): TGTGCCAGCAGTCGAACTAGCGGGGGGTACAATGAGCAGTTCTTC.

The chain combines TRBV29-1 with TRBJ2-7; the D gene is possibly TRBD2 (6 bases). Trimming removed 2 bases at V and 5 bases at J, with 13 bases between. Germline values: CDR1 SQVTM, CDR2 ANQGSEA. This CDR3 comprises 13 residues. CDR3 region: CSVELTAGNEQYF. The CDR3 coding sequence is TGCAGCGTTGAACTGACTGCGGGGAACGAGCAGTACTTC.

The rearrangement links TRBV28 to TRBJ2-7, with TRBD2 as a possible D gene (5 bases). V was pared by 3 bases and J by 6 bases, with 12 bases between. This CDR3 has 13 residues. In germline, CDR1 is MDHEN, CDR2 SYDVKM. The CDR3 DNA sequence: TGTGCCAGCAGTTTCGGGGTAATGGGCGAGCAGTACTTC. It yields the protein CASSFGVMGEQYF.

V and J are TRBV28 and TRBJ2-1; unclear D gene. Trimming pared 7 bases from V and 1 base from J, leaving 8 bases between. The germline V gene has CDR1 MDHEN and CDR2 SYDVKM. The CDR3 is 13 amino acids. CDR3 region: CASTFLSYNEQFF. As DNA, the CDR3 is TGTGCCAGCACCTTTCTGTCCTACAATGAGCAGTTCTTC.

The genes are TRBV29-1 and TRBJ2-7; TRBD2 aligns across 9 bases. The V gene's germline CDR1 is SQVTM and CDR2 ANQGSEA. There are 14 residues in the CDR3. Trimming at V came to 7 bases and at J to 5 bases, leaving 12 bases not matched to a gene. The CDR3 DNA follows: TGCAGCGGAATGAGCGGGGGGTCATTGGACGAGCAGTACTTC. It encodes CSGMSGGSLDEQYF.

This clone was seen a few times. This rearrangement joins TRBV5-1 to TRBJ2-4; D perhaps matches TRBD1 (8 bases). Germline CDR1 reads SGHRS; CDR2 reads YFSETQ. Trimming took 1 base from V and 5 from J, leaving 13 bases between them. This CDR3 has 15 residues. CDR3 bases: TGCGCCAGCAGCTTGACAGGGGGGGGAGAAAACATTCAGTACTTC. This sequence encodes CASSLTGGGENIQYF.

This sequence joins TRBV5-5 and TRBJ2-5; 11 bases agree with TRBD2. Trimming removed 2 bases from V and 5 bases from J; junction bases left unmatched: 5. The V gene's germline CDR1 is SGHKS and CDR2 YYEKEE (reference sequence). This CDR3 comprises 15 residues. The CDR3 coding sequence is TGTGCCAGCAGCTTTAGCGGGGGGGAAAGGGAGACCCAGTACTTC. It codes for CASSFSGGERETQYF.

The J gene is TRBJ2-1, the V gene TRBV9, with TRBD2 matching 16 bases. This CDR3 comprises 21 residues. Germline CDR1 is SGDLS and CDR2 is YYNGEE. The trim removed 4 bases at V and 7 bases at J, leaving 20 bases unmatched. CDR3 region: CASSRPGLAGGPSSVGNEQFF. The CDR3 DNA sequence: TGTGCCAGCAGCCGTCCGGGACTAGCGGGAGGGCCCTCGAGTGTAGGGAATGAGCAGTTCTTC.

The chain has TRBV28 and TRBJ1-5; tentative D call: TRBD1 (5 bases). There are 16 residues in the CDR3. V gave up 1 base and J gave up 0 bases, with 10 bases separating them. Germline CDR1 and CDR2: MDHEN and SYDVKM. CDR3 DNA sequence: TGTGCCAGCAGTTTATTGTCTAGGGGTAGCAATCAGCCCCAGCATTTT. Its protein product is CASSLLSRGSNQPQHF.

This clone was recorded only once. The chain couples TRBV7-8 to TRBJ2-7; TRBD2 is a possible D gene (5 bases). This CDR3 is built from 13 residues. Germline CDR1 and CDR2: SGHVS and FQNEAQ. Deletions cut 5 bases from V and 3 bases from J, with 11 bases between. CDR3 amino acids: CASSNGLNYEQYF. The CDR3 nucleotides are TGTGCCAGCAGCAACGGACTCAACTACGAGCAGTACTTC.

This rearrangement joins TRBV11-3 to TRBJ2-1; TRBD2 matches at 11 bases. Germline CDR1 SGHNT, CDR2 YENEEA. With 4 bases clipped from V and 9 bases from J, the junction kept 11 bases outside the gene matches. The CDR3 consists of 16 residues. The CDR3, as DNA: TGTGCCAGCAGCTCGCTAGCGGGAGGCCTAGGCGGTGAGCAGTTCTTC. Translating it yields CASSSLAGGLGGEQFF.

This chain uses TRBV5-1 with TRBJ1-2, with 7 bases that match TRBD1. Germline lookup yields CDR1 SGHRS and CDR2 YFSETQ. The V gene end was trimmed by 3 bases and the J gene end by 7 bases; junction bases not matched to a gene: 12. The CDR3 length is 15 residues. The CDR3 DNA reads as TGCGCCAGCAGCTCCGGACAGGAAAGTGGAGGTGGCTACACCTTC. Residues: CASSSGQESGGGYTF.

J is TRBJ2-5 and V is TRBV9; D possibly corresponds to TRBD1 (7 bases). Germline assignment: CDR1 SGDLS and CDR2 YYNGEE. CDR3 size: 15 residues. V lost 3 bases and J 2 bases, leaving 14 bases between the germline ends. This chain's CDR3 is CASSGGTVIQETQYF. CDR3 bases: TGTGCCAGCAGCGGCGGGACAGTAATACAAGAGACCCAGTACTTC.

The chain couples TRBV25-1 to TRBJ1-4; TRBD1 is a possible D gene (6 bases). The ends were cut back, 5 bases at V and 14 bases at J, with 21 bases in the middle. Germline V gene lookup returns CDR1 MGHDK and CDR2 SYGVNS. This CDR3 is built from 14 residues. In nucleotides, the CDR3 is TGTGCCAGCAGTCGGTACAGGGTGAAAAAGAGGCTGTTTTTT. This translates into CASSRYRVKKRLFF.

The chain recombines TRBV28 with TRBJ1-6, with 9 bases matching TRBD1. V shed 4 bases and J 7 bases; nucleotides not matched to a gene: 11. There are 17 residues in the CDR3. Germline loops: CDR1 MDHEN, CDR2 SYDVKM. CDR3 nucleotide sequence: TGTGCCAGCAGTTCTTACCGGGACAGGGATTGGAATTCACCCCTCCACTTT. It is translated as CASSSYRDRDWNSPLHF.

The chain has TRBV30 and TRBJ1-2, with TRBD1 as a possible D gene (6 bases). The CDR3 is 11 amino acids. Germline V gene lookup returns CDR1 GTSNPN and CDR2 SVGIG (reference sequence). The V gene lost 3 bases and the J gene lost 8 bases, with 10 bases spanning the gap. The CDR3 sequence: CAWSDQGGYTF. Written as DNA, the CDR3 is TGTGCCTGGAGCGATCAGGGGGGCTACACCTTC. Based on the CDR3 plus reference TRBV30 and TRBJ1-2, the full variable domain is SQTIHQWPATLVQPVGSPLSLECTVEGTSNPNLYWYRQAAGRGLQLLFYSVGIGQISSEVPQNLSASRPQDRQFILSSKKLLLSDSGFYLCAWSDQGGYTFGSGTRLTVV.

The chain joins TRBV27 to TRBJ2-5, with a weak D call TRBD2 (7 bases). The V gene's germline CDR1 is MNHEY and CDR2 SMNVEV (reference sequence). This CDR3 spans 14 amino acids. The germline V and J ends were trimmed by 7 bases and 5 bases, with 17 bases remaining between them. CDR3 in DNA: TGTGCCAGCAAGGGTGGGGGGGCGGGCGAGACCCAGTACTTC. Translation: CASKGGGAGETQYF.

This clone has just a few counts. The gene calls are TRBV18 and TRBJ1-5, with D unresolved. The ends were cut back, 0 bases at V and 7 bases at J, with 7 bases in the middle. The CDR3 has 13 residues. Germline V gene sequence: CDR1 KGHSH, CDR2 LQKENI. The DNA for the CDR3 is TGTGCCAGCTCACCACCGGAGGAGCAGCCCCAGCATTTT. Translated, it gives CASSPPEEQPQHF.

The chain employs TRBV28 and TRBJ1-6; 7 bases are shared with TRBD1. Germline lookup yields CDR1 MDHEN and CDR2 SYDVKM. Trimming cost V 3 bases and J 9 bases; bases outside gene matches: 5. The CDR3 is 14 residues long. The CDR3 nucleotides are TGTGCCAGCAGTTTGACAGGGCCGAGTTCACCCCTCCACTTT. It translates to CASSLTGPSSPLHF.

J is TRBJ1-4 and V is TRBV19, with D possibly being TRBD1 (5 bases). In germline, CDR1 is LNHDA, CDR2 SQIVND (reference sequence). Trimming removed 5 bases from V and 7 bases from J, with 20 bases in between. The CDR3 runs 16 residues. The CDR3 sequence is CASSSRVNRGFEKLFF. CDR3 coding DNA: TGTGCCAGTAGTTCCAGAGTCAATAGGGGCTTTGAAAAACTGTTTTTT.

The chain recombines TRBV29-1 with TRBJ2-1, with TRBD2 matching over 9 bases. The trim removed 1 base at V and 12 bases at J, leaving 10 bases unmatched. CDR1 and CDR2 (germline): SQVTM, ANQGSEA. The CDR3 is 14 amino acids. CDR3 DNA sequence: TGCAGCGTTGAAGTGGGTCTAGCGGGAAGTCGGCAGTTCTTC. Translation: CSVEVGLAGSRQFF.

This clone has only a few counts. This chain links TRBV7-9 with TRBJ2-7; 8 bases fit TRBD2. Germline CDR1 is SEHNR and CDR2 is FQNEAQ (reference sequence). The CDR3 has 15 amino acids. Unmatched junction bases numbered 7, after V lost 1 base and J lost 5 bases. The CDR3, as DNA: TGTGCCAGCAGCTTAGTGGGCTCCGGGGGGGACGAGCAGTACTTC. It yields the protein CASSLVGSGGDEQYF.